These T cell receptor beta chains were read from a single sample in a study of identifying expanded T cells in peripheral blood. Clones were sequenced by immunoSEQ multiplex PCR, and TCRdb holds only the in-frame ones, with some missing. The sample contains approximately 91,000 clones, approximately 90% of which appear only once. Sequences were obtained from blood. These receptors were taken from a person aged 18 to 75 in good health. Both conserved end residues are part of each CDR3.

V gene	J gene	CDR3 protein
TRBV2	TRBJ1-3	CASRGRQGGNTIYF
TRBV28	TRBJ1-6	CASSVPRGMLNSPLHF
TRBV27	TRBJ1-1	CASSSGTLSTYTEAFF
TRBV7-9	TRBJ2-7	CASSLQGLASYEQYF
TRBV28	TRBJ2-7	CASSLGGASSPYEQYF
TRBV28	TRBJ2-7	CASSRRPKGSYEQYF
TRBV28	TRBJ2-5	CASSLLGDQETQYF
TRBV4-3	TRBJ1-2	CASSQEGLGNYGYTF
TRBV11-1	TRBJ2-7	CASSPHSGRRYEQYF
TRBV11-2	TRBJ2-2	CASSSGTANTGELFF
TRBV15	TRBJ2-7	CATSREGGGADEQYF
TRBV9	TRBJ1-1	CASSVAGQNTEAFF
TRBV28	TRBJ2-7	CASSLAGIVRYEQYF
TRBV28	TRBJ1-1	CASTRTGPTEAFF
TRBV5-1	TRBJ2-5	CASSWGDRTQETQYF
TRBV18	TRBJ2-7	CASSDTGRSPIYEQYF
TRBV29-1	TRBJ2-7	CSVAPQPEAYEQYF
TRBV7-3	TRBJ2-7	CASSPTGTGDEQYF
TRBV5-4	TRBJ1-1	CASSLGDRGQWDTEAFF
TRBV19	TRBJ1-1	CASSLQGPEAFF
TRBV5-1	TRBJ1-2	CASSSTGPYGYTF
TRBV10-2	TRBJ1-5	CASSESKFNQPQHF
TRBV23-1	TRBJ2-3	CASSHPSTRRTDTQYF
TRBV19	TRBJ2-2	CASSISGRATGELFF
TRBV5-4	TRBJ2-1	CASRTGSYNEQFF
TRBV25-1	TRBJ2-7	CASSGVWQGAYEQYF
TRBV15	TRBJ2-1	CATRGGSNEQFF
TRBV21-1	TRBJ2-6	CASSLPWQGGTGANVLTF
TRBV7-9	TRBJ2-7	CASSSGGIIYEQYF
TRBV7-8	TRBJ2-7	CASATRRAGEQYF
TRBV4-2	TRBJ1-1	CASSQDFVAADQTEAFF
TRBV28	TRBJ1-1	CASSRNTEAFF
TRBV4-3	TRBJ2-7	CASSQLAGESYEQYF
TRBV6-4	TRBJ1-1	CASSDTGNTEAFF
TRBV7-9	TRBJ2-7	CASSFRGGPPYEQYF
TRBV4-1	TRBJ2-1	CASSPTSGEYNEQFF
TRBV14	TRBJ2-1	CASSHYRTVYNEQFF
TRBV18	TRBJ2-2	CASPQSVGANTGELFF
TRBV5-1	TRBJ1-1	CASSVAVGRLMNTEAFF
TRBV27	TRBJ2-7	CASMLATYEQYF
TRBV4-2	TRBJ1-4	CASGPYRGTNEKLFF
TRBV11-2	TRBJ2-7	CASSLAGRQDLYEQYF
TRBV7-2	TRBJ2-3	CASSLGDFYTQYF
TRBV2	TRBJ2-5	CASSEGYLLETQYF
TRBV5-1	TRBJ2-2	CASSLAFGELFF
TRBV30	TRBJ2-3	CAWAPPGTDTQYF
TRBV7-9	TRBJ2-1	CASSRQGTIPYNEQFF